Presented here are 19 T cell receptor beta chains from one specimen sequenced in a study of control samples from healthy donors and cancer patients. This table comes from immunoSEQ multiplex PCR, and its TCRdb copy is limited to in-frame clones, with some not included. The sample lists about 150,000 clones; 85% to 95% were seen once. The source material was PBMCs. The receptors come from a man in his 60s with colorectal cancer.

The chain recombines TRBV27 with TRBJ1-6, with a tentative D call TRBD1 (5 bases). Trimming removed 7 bases at V and 5 bases at J, with 15 bases between. CDR3 length equals 15 residues. The germline V gene encodes CDR1 MNHEY and CDR2 SMNVEV (reference sequence). The CDR3 DNA sequence: TGTGCCAGCAAGGGCCTCGGACAAAATAATTCACCCCTCCACTTT. Translated, it gives CASKGLGQNNSPLHF.

The rearrangement links TRBV6-1 to TRBJ1-1, with D possibly matching TRBD1 (5 bases). From germline, CDR1 is MNHNS and CDR2 SASEGT. Trimming removed 1 base from V and 1 base from J, with 7 bases in between. This CDR3 region has 14 residues. The CDR3 sequence: CASSEVGQNTEAFF. CDR3 in DNA: TGTGCCAGCAGTGAAGTAGGACAGAACACTGAAGCTTTCTTT.

This rearrangement joins TRBV10-2 to TRBJ2-3; 10 bases are a match to TRBD2. The germline V gene encodes CDR1 WSHSY and CDR2 SAAADI. The CDR3 covers 14 residues. The V segment lost 8 bases and the J segment 4 bases; nucleotides outside the gene matches: 6. CDR3: CASSQRGGPDTQYF. CDR3 nucleotides: TGCGCCAGCTCACAGCGGGGGGGCCCAGATACGCAGTATTTT.

The V call is TRBV6-6, the J call TRBJ1-3; TRBD1 matches 7 bases. This CDR3 has 13 amino acids. CDR1 MNHNY and CDR2 SVGAGI come from the germline V gene (reference sequence). Trimming removed 7 bases from V and 8 bases from J; junction bases left unmatched: 8. CDR3 residues: CASTQEGADTIYF. DNA of the CDR3: TGTGCCAGCACACAGGAGGGGGCCGACACCATATATTTT.

The chain couples TRBV9 to TRBJ1-2; tentatively, D is TRBD1 (6 bases). The germline gives CDR1 SGDLS, CDR2 YYNGEE. The CDR3 is 14 residues long. The V and J ends lost 4 bases and 4 bases respectively, with 14 bases between them. The CDR3, as DNA: TGTGCCAGCAGCCCCCGACAGGTACCCTATGGCTACACCTTC. Its translation: CASSPRQVPYGYTF.

The genes are TRBV5-1 and TRBJ1-2; D is unresolved. Trimming took 3 bases from V and 5 from J, leaving 23 bases between them. CDR1 is SGHRS, CDR2 YFSETQ, per germline. The CDR3 is made up of 17 amino acids. This chain's CDR3 is CASSSLLGDPGGYGYTF. For the CDR3, the DNA is TGCGCCAGCAGCTCACTGCTCGGGGATCCAGGAGGATATGGCTACACCTTC.

The chain carries TRBV25-1 and TRBJ1-1; D is perhaps TRBD1 (5 bases). The germline V and J ends were trimmed by 8 bases and 8 bases, with 18 bases remaining between them. CDR3 size: 13 residues. Per germline, CDR1 MGHDK and CDR2 SYGVNS. The CDR3 nucleotides read TGTGCCAGCTGGAACTGGGGGGAGGCGGAAGCTTTCTTT. Translation: CASWNWGEAEAFF.

This clone is deemed medium-sized (0.01 to 0.1%). The chain links TRBV12-3 or TRBV12-4 to TRBJ1-1, with a weak D call TRBD1 (6 bases). V was pared by 11 bases and J by 4 bases, with 17 bases between. The CDR3 extends over 13 amino acids. The CDR3, as DNA: TGTGCCTCCCGGGGGGCCGGGGGCACTGAAGCTTTCTTT. Its translation is CASRGAGGTEAFF.

The CDR3 nucleotides read TGTGCCAGCTCACCACGACGGGGGGAAAATGAAAAACTGTTTTTT. Residues: CASSPRRGENEKLFF. This chain joins TRBV18 and TRBJ1-4, with D possibly matching TRBD1 (5 bases). There are 15 residues in the CDR3. Germline V gives CDR1 KGHSH, CDR2 LQKENI. Trimming took 1 base from V and 5 from J, leaving 11 bases between them.

The J gene is TRBJ1-6, the V gene TRBV7-2, with D tentatively TRBD1 (6 bases). Trimming removed 5 bases from V and 10 bases from J, with 15 bases in between. The CDR3 has 14 amino acids. Germline loops: CDR1 SGHTA, CDR2 FQGNSA. The DNA for the CDR3 is TGTGCCAGCAGCCGCTGGGGGGGCAACTCACCCCTCCACTTT. Its translation is CASSRWGGNSPLHF.

This clone has a handful of counts. J is TRBJ2-3 and V is TRBV4-2; D might be TRBD2 (6 bases). V was shortened by 3 bases and J by 2 bases, with 15 bases between the two germline ends. The CDR3 length is 16 residues. Germline lookup yields CDR1 LGHNA and CDR2 YNFKEQ. CDR3 in DNA: TGTGCCAGCAGCCACCGACTAGGGGAAATCACAGATACGCAGTATTTT. This encodes CASSHRLGEITDTQYF.

This chain links TRBV7-2 with TRBJ2-5; TRBD2 matches at 7 bases. This CDR3 contains 15 residues. V was pared by 5 bases and J by 6 bases, with 12 bases of the junction left unmatched. Germline CDR1 is SGHTA and CDR2 is FQGNSA. CDR3 protein: CASSPRGLSPQTQYF. In DNA, the CDR3 is TGTGCCAGCAGCCCACGGGGACTAAGTCCCCAGACCCAGTACTTC. The variable domain in full, with the rest retrieved from reference TRBV7-2 and TRBJ2-5, is GAGVSQSPSNKVTEKGKDVELRCDPISGHTALYWYRQSLGQGLEFLIYFQGNSAPDKSGLPSDRFSAERTGGSVSTLTIQRTQQEDSAVYLCASSPRGLSPQTQYFGPGTRLLVL.

The chain is built from TRBV2 and TRBJ1-2, with D hard to call. Trimming took 6 bases from V and 7 from J, leaving 18 bases between them. The CDR3 loop spans 14 amino acids. Germline V gives CDR1 SNHLY, CDR2 FYNNEI. In DNA form, the CDR3 reads TGTGCCAGCAGGCCCCCCGGGCGGGCGGCTGGCTACACCTTC. It encodes CASRPPGRAAGYTF.

This clone was seen more than once but under ten times. Here the CDR3 reads CASSVGGGAPDTQYF. As DNA, the CDR3 is TGTGCCAGCAGCGTCGGCGGGGGGGCCCCAGATACGCAGTATTTT. The chain couples TRBV11-2 to TRBJ2-3, with TRBD2 matching over 9 bases. V was pared by 5 bases and J by 4 bases, with 7 bases of the junction left unmatched. This CDR3 contains 15 residues. Germline values: CDR1 SGHAT, CDR2 FQNNGV.

The V and J genes are TRBV2 and TRBJ1-1, with 7 nucleotides matching TRBD1. V dropped 3 bases and J dropped 0; count of bases not matched to a gene: 7. The V gene's germline CDR1 is SNHLY and CDR2 FYNNEI. There are 16 residues in the CDR3. CDR3 protein: CASSEARGSMNTEAFF. The CDR3, as DNA: TGTGCCAGCAGTGAGGCCAGGGGGTCCATGAACACTGAAGCTTTCTTT.

The genes are TRBV10-1 and TRBJ1-2; D call uncertain. The CDR3 consists of 12 residues. CDR1 is WNHNN and CDR2 is SYGVQD in the germline V gene (reference sequence). Trimming left V 3 bases short and J 1 base short, with 3 bases between. CDR3 nucleotides: TGCGCCAGCAGTGACAGTAACTATGGCTACACCTTC. It specifies CASSDSNYGYTF.

The rearrangement uses TRBV3-1 (or the pseudogene TRBV3-2) and TRBJ1-2; D perhaps matches TRBD1 (5 bases). The CDR3 sequence is 14 residues long. V lost 3 bases and J 6 bases, leaving 14 bases between the germline ends. Germline lookup yields CDR1 LGHDT and CDR2 YNNKEL (reference sequence). CDR3 protein: CASSQGPAQHGYTF. CDR3 DNA: TGTGCCAGCAGCCAGGGGCCGGCCCAGCATGGCTACACCTTC.

The rearrangement uses TRBV6-5 and TRBJ2-2; 10 bases match TRBD1. The ends lost 5 bases at V and 6 bases at J; junction bases unmatched: 6. Per the germline V gene, CDR1 is MNHEY and CDR2 is SVGAGI. There are 15 residues in the CDR3. CDR3 sequence: CASSRQGAVSGELFF. The CDR3 nucleotides read TGTGCCAGCAGTAGACAGGGGGCGGTTTCCGGGGAGCTGTTTTTT.

This chain joins TRBV3-1 (or the pseudogene TRBV3-2) and TRBJ2-3, with D unclear. V gave up 0 bases and J gave up 1 base, with 11 bases separating them. The CDR3 extends over 16 amino acids. Germline CDR1 LGHDT, CDR2 YNNKEL (reference sequence). CDR3 residues: CASSQESRLGTDTQYF. DNA for the CDR3: TGTGCCAGCAGCCAAGAATCTCGGTTGGGCACAGATACGCAGTATTTT.